The 4 T cell receptor beta chains listed next were all sequenced from one sample in a study of T cell changes during pregnancy in multiple sclerosis. Clones were read by immunoSEQ multiplex PCR, and TCRdb kept only the in-frame ones, dropping some. Of some 73,000 clones in the sample, almost 95% were seen once. Sequenced here: peripheral blood, sampled in the third trimester of pregnancy. These receptors came from a female donor in good health, enrolled as a control in a pregnancy study.

A word on this clone: Other DNA sequences in the same sample also yield this CDR3. This chain links TRBV19 with TRBJ2-7, with D unresolved. Trimming took 1 base from V and 0 from J, leaving 7 bases between them. The germline V gene has CDR1 LNHDA and CDR2 SQIVND (reference sequence). This CDR3 spans 14 amino acids. The CDR3 protein is CASSIGGSSYEQYF. The CDR3 DNA sequence: TGTGCCAGTAGTATAGGAGGAAGCTCCTACGAGCAGTACTTC.

The J gene is TRBJ2-1, the V gene TRBV7-2; D unclear. CDR1 is SGHTA, CDR2 FQGNSA, per germline. The CDR3 consists of 14 residues. Trimming took 1 base from V and 9 from J, leaving 13 bases between them. The CDR3 nucleotides are TGTGCCAGCAGCTTAGTGTTCCGAGGTGTTGAGCAGTTCTTC. Amino acid sequence: CASSLVFRGVEQFF. Supplemented by reference TRBV7-2 and TRBJ2-1, the full variable domain reads GAGVSQSPSNKVTEKGKDVELRCDPISGHTALYWYRQSLGQGLEFLIYFQGNSAPDKSGLPSDRFSAERTGGSVSTLTIQRTQQEDSAVYLCASSLVFRGVEQFFGPGTRLTVL.

J is TRBJ2-1 and V is TRBV19; TRBD2 matches at 7 bases. This CDR3 has 15 residues. CDR1 is LNHDA and CDR2 is SQIVND in the germline V gene (reference sequence). V was clipped by 3 bases and J by 7 bases; unmatched bases: 9. For the CDR3, the DNA is TGTGCCAGTAGTATGAGGCGGGAGTTAACAAATGAGCAGTTCTTC. Residues: CASSMRRELTNEQFF.

V is TRBV14 and J is TRBJ2-7, with 9 positions matching TRBD2. This CDR3 comprises 15 residues. Germline CDR1 and CDR2: SGHDN and FVKESK. Trimming at V came to 5 bases and at J to 0 bases, leaving 5 bases not matched to a gene. CDR3 region: CASSSLAGSSYEQYF. The CDR3, as DNA: TGTGCCAGCAGCTCACTAGCGGGCTCCTCCTACGAGCAGTACTTC.